These T cell receptor beta chains were read from a single sample in a study of cytomegalovirus exposure and HLA in healthy donors. Data came from immunoSEQ multiplex PCR; TCRdb stores just in-frame clones and leaves some out. The repertoire holds 120,000 or so clones, with 75% to 90% as singletons. Specimen: PBMCs. The receptor source for this set is a man aged 25 to 40 in good health and CMV-seronegative. Each CDR3 is given with its conserved first and last residue. Expanded clones are given a class, and other clones once, few, many or no size at all.

>TRBJ2-5|NA|TRBV5-8
CASSLEAGGDETQYF
>TRBJ1-1|NA|TRBV28
CASSAGGASTEAFF
>TRBJ2-7|NA|TRBV11-2
CASSPRTGFAYEQYF
>TRBJ2-7|once|TRBV5-1
CASSFGGSSYEQYF
>TRBJ1-2|few|TRBV19
CASAFVAGDGYTF
>TRBJ2-7|few|TRBV2
CASKGYEQYF
>TRBJ1-2|NA|TRBV5-1
CASSLEGAPGYTF
>TRBJ1-1|NA|TRBV28
CASTGQFNRTTEAFF
>TRBJ2-7|NA|TRBV9
CASSVAAGSAGFYEQYF
>TRBJ2-7|few|TRBV10-3
CAISEKQGRSSYEQYF
>TRBJ2-6|NA|TRBV5-5
CASSTGLSSGANVLTF
>TRBJ2-7|once|TRBV6-6
CASSYSNRGLSYEQYF
>TRBJ1-1|NA|TRBV27
CASSSDRGRPNTEAFF
>TRBJ1-5|NA|TRBV2
CASSQGTSNQPQHF
>TRBJ2-5|once|TRBV5-6
CASSQGDRGGETQYF
>TRBJ1-5|NA|TRBV7-8
CASSLIPTGQGSNQPQHF
>TRBJ2-3|once|TRBV4-3
CASSPRSPLAGDPDTQYF
>TRBJ2-7|NA|TRBV5-1
CASSKDSQEQYF
>TRBJ1-4|NA|TRBV19
CASSKGTGRTNEKLFF
>TRBJ1-2|NA|TRBV10-3
CAISDGGAYGYTF
>TRBJ2-3|NA|TRBV5-1
CASSLVDGRDTQYF
>TRBJ2-2|NA|TRBV11-2
CASSITKDSGELFF
>TRBJ2-3|NA|TRBV6-5
CASSYSQGTDTQYF
>TRBJ1-5|NA|TRBV6-5
CASGQGGQPQHF
>TRBJ1-5|NA|TRBV15
CATSRGGGRMSNQPQHF
>TRBJ2-7|few|TRBV4-1
CASSQEGDRAFTYEQYF
>TRBJ1-1|once|TRBV2
CASSGDRGGTEAFF
>TRBJ2-1|NA|TRBV6-5
CASSYQLGAIEQFF
>TRBJ2-4|NA|TRBV6-5
CASSYRAKNSQYF
>TRBJ1-6|NA|TRBV18
CASSSTGSSYNSPLHF
>TRBJ2-2|NA|TRBV5-6
CASSLGGGDTGELFF
>TRBJ1-5|NA|TRBV30
CAWELGGGNQPQHF
>TRBJ2-7|NA|TRBV7-9
CASSAPDRNYEQYF
>TRBJ2-7|NA|TRBV13
CAGSLGLGQGTLGSYEQYF
>TRBJ2-5|NA|TRBV9
CASSPGDSQETQYF
>TRBJ1-5|NA|TRBV28
CASSHPGGINQPQHF
>TRBJ2-7|once|TRBV5-4
CASSPRTSGGSSYEQYF
>TRBJ2-7|NA|TRBV6-1
CASSEARYEQYF
>TRBJ2-3|NA|TRBV9
CASSVGGESTDTQYF
>TRBJ2-1|NA|TRBV9
CASSPHMVGDHEQFF
>TRBJ2-1|NA|TRBV7-2
CASSLTPGLAGVYNEQFF
>TRBJ2-2|NA|TRBV19
CASSPRGANTGELFF
>TRBJ1-4|NA|TRBV15
CATSAPRGGLDEKLFF
>TRBJ1-1|once|TRBV2
CASSGEGTGTEAFF
>TRBJ1-5|once|TRBV7-8
CASSSNRDRGQPQHF
>TRBJ1-1|NA|TRBV18
CASSPLALNTEAFF
>TRBJ2-7|few|TRBV14
CASSQGIQSYEQYF
>TRBJ2-5|once|TRBV6-5
CASTDISETQYF
>TRBJ2-5|NA|TRBV9
CASSSRVAGVGETQYF
>TRBJ2-5|NA|TRBV28
CASRATGRETQYF
>TRBJ1-2|NA|TRBV5-1
CASSPERDSPSGYTF
>TRBJ2-7|NA|TRBV5-4
CASSSKTGDAYEQYF
>TRBJ1-5|NA|TRBV10-3
CAISSGTGHQPQHF
>TRBJ1-3|NA|TRBV28
CASSLLLGTAGNTIYF
>TRBJ1-1|NA|TRBV9
CASSVTQGTEAFF